Listed below are T cell receptor beta chains from one sample, sequenced in a study of shared clonotypes between healthy human individuals. Profiling relied on immunoSEQ multiplex PCR, and the TCRdb table lists in-frame clones only, not all of them. Among millions of clones, approximately 95% were seen once, and the ten largest hold 0.3% to 0.4%. The sequenced material came from naive CD4+ T cells from PBMCs. The receptors come from a man in his late teens or twenties in good health. Some clones in this sample may be carry-over from other donors' samples. CDR3s include the opening cysteine and the closing phenylalanine or tryptophan. Fields, in order: clone size, CDR3 length, J gene, V gene, D gene, CDR3 DNA, CDR3 protein. The D gene is left open where the match is weak. The listing skips clone size in some rows; elsewhere it reads once, few, many or a size class.

abundance: .
len: 13
j_gene: TRBJ2-7
v_gene: TRBV27
d_gene: TRBD1
CDR3nt: TGTGCCAGCAGTTTTAACAGGGGTGGCGAGCAGTACTTC
CDR3aa: CASSFNRGGEQYF

abundance: .
len: 15
j_gene: TRBJ2-7
v_gene: TRBV5-6
d_gene: .
CDR3nt: TGTGCCAGCAGCTTGGGGGCTGGGGGCCAGTACGAGCAGTACTTC
CDR3aa: CASSLGAGGQYEQYF

abundance: .
len: 13
j_gene: TRBJ1-1
v_gene: TRBV5-6
d_gene: TRBD1
CDR3nt: TGTGCCAGCAGCTTGTCTGGGACAGCCCTTGCTTTCTTT
CDR3aa: CASSLSGTALAFF

abundance: .
len: 13
j_gene: TRBJ1-2
v_gene: TRBV6-5
d_gene: .
CDR3nt: TGTGCCAGCAGTAGAGCGGGCCTATATGGCTACACCTTC
CDR3aa: CASSRAGLYGYTF

abundance: .
len: 14
j_gene: TRBJ2-1
v_gene: TRBV30
d_gene: .
CDR3nt: TGTGCCTGGAGTGGCCAGGGTTCCTACAATGAGCAGTTCTTC
CDR3aa: CAWSGQGSYNEQFF

abundance: .
len: 15
j_gene: TRBJ2-3
v_gene: TRBV10-1
d_gene: TRBD1
CDR3nt: TGCGCCAGCAGCGACGACAGGGGGATACGGGATACGCAGTATTTT
CDR3aa: CASSDDRGIRDTQYF

abundance: .
len: 14
j_gene: TRBJ2-3
v_gene: TRBV6-5
d_gene: .
CDR3nt: TGTGCCAGCACCCTGAGCTCCACCACAGATACGCAGTATTTT
CDR3aa: CASTLSSTTDTQYF

abundance: .
len: 14
j_gene: TRBJ1-2
v_gene: TRBV5-4
d_gene: .
CDR3nt: TGTGCCAGCAGCTTGGGAGGGACACATTATGGCTACACCTTC
CDR3aa: CASSLGGTHYGYTF

abundance: .
len: 18
j_gene: TRBJ2-2
v_gene: TRBV7-3
d_gene: TRBD2
CDR3nt: TGTGCCAGCAGCCCTGGACTAGCGGGAGGTCGAAACACCGGGGAGCTGTTTTTT
CDR3aa: CASSPGLAGGRNTGELFF

abundance: .
len: 14
j_gene: TRBJ2-7
v_gene: TRBV7-2
d_gene: TRBD1
CDR3nt: TGTGCCAGCAGCTTTGGGACAGGACTCTACGAGCAGTACTTC
CDR3aa: CASSFGTGLYEQYF

abundance: .
len: 14
j_gene: TRBJ2-4
v_gene: TRBV5-1
d_gene: .
CDR3nt: TGCGCCAGCAGCTTGCTCGCAGGGGATAACATTCAGTACTTC
CDR3aa: CASSLLAGDNIQYF

abundance: .
len: 14
j_gene: TRBJ1-5
v_gene: TRBV18
d_gene: .
CDR3nt: TGTGCCAGCTCACCAGGACAGAACAATCAGCCCCAGCATTTT
CDR3aa: CASSPGQNNQPQHF

abundance: once
len: 16
j_gene: TRBJ1-2
v_gene: TRBV4-3
d_gene: .
CDR3nt: TGCGCCAGCAGCCAAGAAGGAGGGGAGTGGGTCTATGGCTACACCTTC
CDR3aa: CASSQEGGEWVYGYTF

abundance: .
len: 19
j_gene: TRBJ2-5
v_gene: TRBV7-3
d_gene: TRBD2
CDR3nt: TGTGCCAGCAGCACCGGGACTAGCGGGAGTTTAGGTCGGGGCGAGACCCAGTACTTC
CDR3aa: CASSTGTSGSLGRGETQYF

abundance: .
len: 15
j_gene: TRBJ2-3
v_gene: TRBV7-2
d_gene: .
CDR3nt: TGTGCCAGCAGCTCGTCCCGGGGAAGGGCAGATACGCAGTATTTT
CDR3aa: CASSSSRGRADTQYF

abundance: .
len: 14
j_gene: TRBJ2-5
v_gene: TRBV2
d_gene: TRBD2
CDR3nt: TGTGCCAGCAGGCGGGAGGGGTTAGGAGAGACCCAGTACTTC
CDR3aa: CASRREGLGETQYF

abundance: .
len: 15
j_gene: TRBJ2-7
v_gene: TRBV7-6
d_gene: TRBD1
CDR3nt: TGTGCCAGCAGCGTGGGACAGGCCAATTTCTACGAGCAGTACTTC
CDR3aa: CASSVGQANFYEQYF

abundance: .
len: 15
j_gene: TRBJ1-2
v_gene: TRBV5-4
d_gene: .
CDR3nt: TGTGCCAGCAGCTTAGTAACAGGCTTCAACTATGGCTACACCTTC
CDR3aa: CASSLVTGFNYGYTF

abundance: once
len: 14
j_gene: TRBJ2-7
v_gene: TRBV28
d_gene: .
CDR3nt: TGTGCCAGCCGACCCGGGGCCAGCTCCTACGAGCAGTACTTC
CDR3aa: CASRPGASSYEQYF

abundance: .
len: 12
j_gene: TRBJ2-4
v_gene: TRBV2
d_gene: .
CDR3nt: TGTGCCAGCAGAACCCCAACCGGGACACCGTACTTC
CDR3aa: CASRTPTGTPYF

abundance: .
len: 16
j_gene: TRBJ1-4
v_gene: TRBV4-1
d_gene: .
CDR3nt: TGCGCCAGCAGCCCCCTTTTGGGACCTATGGTTGAAAAACTGTTTTTT
CDR3aa: CASSPLLGPMVEKLFF

abundance: .
len: 16
j_gene: TRBJ2-7
v_gene: TRBV27
d_gene: TRBD2
CDR3nt: TGTGCCAGCAGGACTAGCGACAAGGCCCGACCCTACGAGCAGTACTTC
CDR3aa: CASRTSDKARPYEQYF

abundance: .
len: 17
j_gene: TRBJ2-3
v_gene: TRBV11-2
d_gene: TRBD2
CDR3nt: TGTGCCAGCAGCCGAAGGGCTAGCGGGTCGTATCCAGATACGCAGTATTTT
CDR3aa: CASSRRASGSYPDTQYF

abundance: once
len: 15
j_gene: TRBJ2-7
v_gene: TRBV5-1
d_gene: .
CDR3nt: TGCGCCAGCAGCCTGGCAGGGGACCGAACCTACGAGCAGTACTTC
CDR3aa: CASSLAGDRTYEQYF

abundance: .
len: 12
j_gene: TRBJ2-1
v_gene: TRBV5-4
d_gene: TRBD2
CDR3nt: TGTGCCAGCAGCGGGACTAGCGGGCCGCAGTTCTTC
CDR3aa: CASSGTSGPQFF

abundance: .
len: 15
j_gene: TRBJ2-5
v_gene: TRBV7-3
d_gene: .
CDR3nt: TGTGCCAGCAGCTTACTGGGAACCCCAGGGGAGACCCAGTACTTC
CDR3aa: CASSLLGTPGETQYF

abundance: .
len: 14
j_gene: TRBJ1-5
v_gene: TRBV11-1
d_gene: .
CDR3nt: TGTGCCAGCAGCTTAGAAGGGCAGAATCAGCCCCAGCATTTT
CDR3aa: CASSLEGQNQPQHF

abundance: .
len: 13
j_gene: TRBJ2-7
v_gene: TRBV19
d_gene: .
CDR3nt: TGTGCCAGTAGTGCCCGGGGCCGCTACGAGCAGTACTTC
CDR3aa: CASSARGRYEQYF

abundance: .
len: 12
j_gene: TRBJ1-2
v_gene: TRBV28
d_gene: .
CDR3nt: TGTGCCAGCAGTCCCGGAGGCGAAGGCTACACCTTC
CDR3aa: CASSPGGEGYTF

abundance: .
len: 17
j_gene: TRBJ1-1
v_gene: TRBV10-1
d_gene: TRBD1
CDR3nt: TGCGCCAGCAGTACCTCTGGGACAGGGAAACATCTAACTGAAGCTTTCTTT
CDR3aa: CASSTSGTGKHLTEAFF

abundance: .
len: 16
j_gene: TRBJ2-3
v_gene: TRBV5-1
d_gene: TRBD2
CDR3nt: TGCGCCAGCAGCCCTGGACTAGCGGAGAGCACAGATACGCAGTATTTT
CDR3aa: CASSPGLAESTDTQYF

abundance: .
len: 13
j_gene: TRBJ2-7
v_gene: TRBV7-2
d_gene: TRBD2
CDR3nt: TGTGCCAGCACCCCGGGGGGGTTCTACGAGCAGTACTTC
CDR3aa: CASTPGGFYEQYF

abundance: .
len: 16
j_gene: TRBJ1-3
v_gene: TRBV11-1
d_gene: .
CDR3nt: TGTGCCAGCAGGAAAAACTCGGCAGGGCATAGGAGCACCATATATTTT
CDR3aa: CASRKNSAGHRSTIYF